Each of the 25 T cell receptor beta chains below was sequenced from the same sample in a study of CD8 T cells in Susac syndrome. cDNA came from approximately 0.5 to 1 ug RNA primed by random hexamers. TCRdb reprocessed the immunoSEQ multiplex PCR reads with MiXCR, giving one entry per CDR3 protein. The repertoire includes 200,000 to 250,000 distinct CDR3 sequences, about 95% of them detected once, and approximately 0.081% sits in the top ten. The sequenced sample consisted of CD4+ T cells from PBMCs. These receptors all come from a human donor with multiple sclerosis.

V is TRBV30 and J is TRBJ1-2, with TRBD1 as a possible D gene (5 bases). V dropped 5 bases and J dropped 0 bases, with 16 bases sitting between them. The V gene's germline CDR1 is GTSNPN and CDR2 SVGIG (reference sequence). This CDR3 has 15 residues. CDR3 coding DNA: TGTGCCTGGCTAAGGCCGGACATTCCTAACTATGGCTACACCTTC. It codes for CAWLRPDIPNYGYTF.

This clonotype was detected only once. The V and J genes are TRBV25-1 and TRBJ1-6, with D unclear. CDR1 MGHDK and CDR2 SYGVNS come from the germline V gene. V was trimmed by 7 bases and J by 6 bases, leaving 13 bases between them. The CDR3 consists of 14 residues. The CDR3 nucleotides read TGTGCCAGCACCGGATCTCTCCGTAATTCACCCCTCCACTTT. Protein sequence: CASTGSLRNSPLHF.

The CDR3 spells CASRSPLASGGTQYF. The CDR3 region has the DNA TGTGCCAGCAGATCTCCACTAGCGTCGGGGGGGACCCAGTACTTC. V is TRBV12-3 or TRBV12-4 and J is TRBJ2-5, with 7 bases that match TRBD2. There are 15 residues in the CDR3. Trimming at V came to 6 bases and at J to 7 bases, leaving 14 bases not matched to a gene.

J is TRBJ2-1 and V is TRBV7-9; tentatively, D is TRBD1 (7 bases). The CDR3 has 16 amino acids. Germline CDR1 SEHNR, CDR2 FQNEAQ (reference sequence). Trimming pared 5 bases from V and 5 bases from J, leaving 19 bases between. The chain's CDR3 is CASSTGVGGPDNEQFF. CDR3 nucleotide sequence: TGTGCCAGCAGCACAGGGGTAGGGGGGCCTGACAATGAGCAGTTCTTC.

The chain has TRBV5-1 and TRBJ1-1; 8 bases fit TRBD1. Losses at the gene ends were 0 bases for V and 9 bases for J; bases not matched to a gene: 4. This CDR3 spans 13 amino acids. The germline V gene encodes CDR1 SGHRS and CDR2 YFSETQ. The CDR3 here is CASSLGDRGKAFF. CDR3 DNA: TGCGCCAGCAGCTTGGGTGACAGGGGAAAAGCTTTCTTT.

This sequence joins TRBV27 and TRBJ1-2; 8 bases are a match to TRBD1. The germline V gene encodes CDR1 MNHEY and CDR2 SMNVEV (reference sequence). The J segment lost 8 bases and the V segment lost 5 bases, leaving 16 bases of the junction unmatched. The CDR3 is made up of 16 amino acids. The DNA for the CDR3 is TGTGCCAGCAGTCCGGACAGGGACCTATTCCCCTCGGGCTACACCTTC. Residues: CASSPDRDLFPSGYTF.

J is TRBJ1-1 and V is TRBV18, with D possibly matching TRBD1 (5 bases). The CDR3 has 15 residues. V lost 1 base and J lost 3, with 12 bases in between. Germline V gene sequence: CDR1 KGHSH, CDR2 LQKENI. The CDR3 loop is CASSPLRQGDTEAFF. For the CDR3, the DNA is TGTGCCAGCTCACCACTGCGGCAGGGTGACACTGAAGCTTTCTTT. Together with reference TRBV18 and TRBJ1-1, the CDR3 gives the full variable domain: NAGVMQNPRHLVRRRGQEARLRCSPMKGHSHVYWYRQLPEEGLKFMVYLQKENIIDESGMPKERFSAEFPKEGPSILRIQQVVRGDSAAYFCASSPLRQGDTEAFFGQGTRLTVV.

This rearrangement joins TRBV6-7 to TRBJ1-5; a weak D match, TRBD1 (5 bases). TRBV6-7 is marked as an open reading frame, function uncertain. This CDR3 has 12 amino acids. V lost 6 bases and J lost 7, with 10 bases in between. Written as DNA, the CDR3 is TGTGCCAGCAGCTCCGAGGGGCAGCCCCAGCATTTT. This gives the protein CASSSEGQPQHF.

J is TRBJ2-1 and V is TRBV4-2; 12 nucleotides line up with TRBD2. Germline CDR1 reads LGHNA; CDR2 reads YNFKEQ. The CDR3 has 15 residues. V was pared by 4 bases and J by 5 bases, with 3 bases of the junction left unmatched. In nucleotides, the CDR3 is TGTGCCAGCAGCCTTCTAGCGGGGGGGAACAATGAGCAGTTCTTC. It yields the protein CASSLLAGGNNEQFF.

The chain is built from TRBV20-1 and TRBJ1-1, with unresolved D. V was cut by 4 bases and J by 8 bases, with 8 bases left in between. Germline V gene sequence: CDR1 DFQATT, CDR2 SNEGSKA (reference sequence). The CDR3 loop spans 10 amino acids. The chain's CDR3 is CSAKAREAFF. CDR3 DNA: TGCAGTGCTAAGGCCAGGGAAGCTTTCTTT.

The chain joins TRBV5-1 to TRBJ2-5; 7 nucleotides line up with TRBD1. The CDR3 consists of 15 residues. Germline V gene lookup returns CDR1 SGHRS and CDR2 YFSETQ. The junction had 5 bases not matched to a gene; V was cut back by 0 bases and J by 3 bases. The CDR3 loop reads CASSLDGTAEETQYF. The CDR3 DNA reads TGCGCCAGCAGCTTGGACGGGACAGCAGAAGAGACCCAGTACTTC.

This chain joins TRBV29-1 and TRBJ2-5, with 7 bases matching TRBD2. This CDR3 region has 19 residues. Unmatched junction bases numbered 19, after V lost 0 bases and J lost 3 bases. Germline V gene lookup returns CDR1 SQVTM and CDR2 ANQGSEA. CDR3 nucleotides: TGCAGCGTTGAAGATCGTCGGGGGGTAAGCACCCGTCCCAAAGAGACCCAGTACTTC. Translated: CSVEDRRGVSTRPKETQYF.

The V call is TRBV12-3 or TRBV12-4, the J call TRBJ2-5, with 7 bases aligning to TRBD2. Unmatched junction bases numbered 11, after V lost 6 bases and J lost 7 bases. The CDR3 has 14 amino acids. The CDR3 region has the DNA TGTGCCAGCAGACCCGGGGGGACCCGGGGGACCCAGTACTTC. Amino acid sequence: CASRPGGTRGTQYF.

The rearrangement joins TRBV29-1 to TRBJ2-5; possibly TRBD1 for D (7 bases). The CDR3 runs to 13 residues. The germline V gene has CDR1 SQVTM and CDR2 ANQGSEA. V lost 7 bases and J lost 4, with 16 bases in between. Here the CDR3 reads CSGGDSRGETQYF. The CDR3 bases are TGCAGCGGGGGGGACAGCCGGGGAGAGACCCAGTACTTC.

The genes are TRBV3-1 and TRBJ2-7; D possibly matches TRBD1 or TRBD2 (6 bases each). Trimming cost V 7 bases and J 6 bases, with 16 bases left between them. Germline V gene lookup returns CDR1 LGHDT and CDR2 YNNKEL (reference sequence). The CDR3 covers 13 residues. The CDR3 sequence: CASTWGARSEQYF. The CDR3 DNA reads TGTGCCAGCACCTGGGGGGCGAGGTCCGAGCAGTACTTC.

The chain couples TRBV7-9 to TRBJ2-7; D is unresolved. The V end lost 2 bases, the J end lost 7 bases, and 9 bases lay between the germline ends. CDR1 is SEHNR, CDR2 FQNEAQ, per germline (reference sequence). CDR3 size: 12 residues. CDR3 sequence reads: CASSLNLGEQYF. CDR3 sequence (DNA): TGTGCCAGCAGCTTAAACTTGGGGGAGCAGTACTTC.

The chain couples TRBV6-5 to TRBJ2-5; no clear D gene. This CDR3 spans 15 amino acids. Germline CDR1 is MNHEY and CDR2 is SVGAGI. V was clipped by 7 bases and J by 5 bases, with 20 bases between them. The CDR3 coding sequence is TGTGCCAGCATTCAACGTCATGGGAATACGGAGACCCAGTACTTC. Translation gives CASIQRHGNTETQYF.

The rearrangement uses TRBV30 and TRBJ2-2; TRBD1 matches 10 bases. V lost 6 bases to trimming and J lost 2 bases; unmatched junction nucleotides: 6. Germline CDR1 reads GTSNPN; CDR2 reads SVGIG (reference sequence). This CDR3 region has 15 residues. The CDR3 sequence: CACHRDRGNTGELFF. In nucleotides, the CDR3 is TGTGCCTGCCACCGGGACAGGGGTAACACCGGGGAGCTGTTTTTT.

The chain recombines TRBV20-1 with TRBJ2-2; weak D call: TRBD1 (6 bases). The CDR3 has 15 amino acids. V lost 6 bases, J lost 0 bases, and 14 bases lay in between. Germline CDR1 and CDR2: DFQATT and SNEGSKA (reference sequence). CDR3 amino acids: CSASQGWSNTGELFF. The CDR3, as DNA: TGCAGTGCCAGTCAGGGGTGGTCGAACACCGGGGAGCTGTTTTTT.

The rearrangement links TRBV3-1 to TRBJ2-1, with 7 nucleotides matching TRBD1. V trimming: 5 bases; J trimming: 0 bases; junction bases outside the gene matches: 4. The CDR3 runs 15 residues. Germline CDR1 is LGHDT and CDR2 is YNNKEL (reference sequence). The CDR3 bases are TGTGCCAGCAGCGAGGGACAGCTCTCCTACAATGAGCAGTTCTTC. Its translation is CASSEGQLSYNEQFF.

This chain joins TRBV14 and TRBJ2-5; D unclear. Germline loops: CDR1 SGHDN, CDR2 FVKESK. V lost 4 bases and J 1 base, leaving 10 bases between the germline ends. The CDR3 sequence is 14 residues long. The CDR3 region is CASSPQLTQETQYF. As DNA, the CDR3 is TGTGCCAGCAGCCCCCAGCTAACCCAAGAGACCCAGTACTTC.

In this sample, this clonotype turned up a few times. J is TRBJ2-7 and V is TRBV30; TRBD1 agrees at 7 bases. CDR1 GTSNPN and CDR2 SVGIG come from the germline V gene (reference sequence). The CDR3 covers 13 residues. The trim removed 3 bases at V and 9 bases at J, leaving 11 bases unmatched. CDR3 DNA: TGTGCCTGGAGCGAGGACAGGTCCCTGGGGCAGTACGTC. Encoded protein: CAWSEDRSLGQYV.

The chain combines TRBV30 with TRBJ2-2; tentatively, D is TRBD1 or TRBD2 (6 bases each). Germline lookup yields CDR1 GTSNPN and CDR2 SVGIG (reference sequence). With 3 bases removed from V and 6 bases from J, the gap between germline ends came to 14 bases. The CDR3 spans 14 residues. The CDR3 bases are TGTGCCTGGAGGCGGGACACCAGGTCCGGGGAGCTGTTTTTT. Protein sequence: CAWRRDTRSGELFF.

The J gene is TRBJ2-1, the V gene TRBV3-1, with D perhaps matching TRBD1 (7 bases). Trimming took 4 bases from V and 3 from J, leaving 13 bases between them. Germline V CDR1 and CDR2: LGHDT, YNNKEL (reference sequence). This CDR3 has 15 residues. This CDR3 reads CASSRGTDFYNEQFF. The CDR3 bases are TGTGCCAGCAGCCGCGGGACAGACTTCTACAATGAGCAGTTCTTC.

This chain joins TRBV20-1 and TRBJ2-5; TRBD1 is a possible D gene (6 bases). The V end lost 7 bases, the J end lost 5 bases, and 17 bases lay between the germline ends. Germline V gives CDR1 DFQATT, CDR2 SNEGSKA (reference sequence). The CDR3 consists of 13 residues. CDR3 DNA sequence: TGCAGTGAGCTCTCTTGGGGGCAGGAGACCCAGTACTTC. It yields the protein CSELSWGQETQYF.